One and the same sample provided the 9 T cell receptor beta chains below, sequenced in a study of blood T cell repertoires in COVID-19. Sequencing used immunoSEQ multiplex PCR; TCRdb keeps in-frame clones, though not all of them. The sample records 250,000 to 300,000 clones, 75% to 90% being singletons. What was sequenced was peripheral blood. These TCRs come from a middle-aged woman who had recovered from COVID-19.

The CDR3, as DNA: TGTGCCAGCAGCCAAAGGACAGCGAATTCACCCCTCCACTTT. Its protein is CASSQRTANSPLHF. The chain has TRBV3-1 (or the pseudogene TRBV3-2) and TRBJ1-6; D may be TRBD1 (6 bases). Trimming stripped 2 bases from V and 7 bases from J, with 9 bases between. This CDR3 region has 14 residues. Per germline, CDR1 LGHDT and CDR2 YNNKEL (reference sequence).

The chain couples TRBV21-1 to TRBJ2-3; the tabulated D call, TRBD2, remains unverified against the DNA. TRBV21-1 is given as a pseudogene. The length of the CDR3 is 19 residues. The CDR3 region is CASSKVTGFQREGVDTQYF. Written as DNA, the CDR3 is TGTGCCAGCAGCAAGGTGACAGGGTTTCAGCGGGAGGGCGTGGATACGCAGTATTTT.

This chain joins TRBV11-2 and TRBJ2-5, with D perhaps TRBD1 (5 bases). Germline V gene sequence: CDR1 SGHAT, CDR2 FQNNGV. The CDR3 consists of 16 residues. V dropped 2 bases and J dropped 2 bases, with 15 bases sitting between them. In nucleotides, the CDR3 is TGTGCCAGCAGCTTACTCCCTGGGGCCATACAAGAGACCCAGTACTTC. Amino acid sequence: CASSLLPGAIQETQYF.

The chain joins TRBV10-3 to TRBJ2-7, with D maybe TRBD1 (6 bases). The CDR3 spans 15 residues. Per the germline V gene, CDR1 is ENHRY and CDR2 is SYGVKD. Deletions cut 5 bases from V and 4 bases from J, with 18 bases between. CDR3 sequence reads: CAISPDRSLTYEQYF. The CDR3 nucleotides read TGTGCCATCAGTCCCGACAGGTCCCTCACTTACGAGCAGTACTTC.

V and J are TRBV27 and TRBJ1-2; D gene ambiguous. The CDR3 extends over 12 amino acids. The germline V gene has CDR1 MNHEY and CDR2 SMNVEV (reference sequence). Trimming stripped 8 bases from V and 4 bases from J, with 11 bases between. This chain's CDR3 is CASGGSFYGYTF. CDR3 nucleotide sequence: TGTGCCAGCGGAGGGAGTTTCTATGGCTACACCTTC.

The chain combines TRBV28 with TRBJ2-1; 9 bases agree with TRBD2. V shed 3 bases and J 15 bases; nucleotides not matched to a gene: 12. Germline V gives CDR1 MDHEN, CDR2 SYDVKM. The CDR3 contains 14 residues. The CDR3 bases are TGTGCCAGCAGTTTGTCTAGCGGGGCCCTGCGATGGTTCTTC. This gives the protein CASSLSSGALRWFF.

The genes are TRBV30 and TRBJ1-1; D gene ambiguous. Trimming took 1 base from V and 1 from J, leaving 7 bases between them. The CDR3 is 13 residues long. Germline-derived CDR1 and CDR2 are GTSNPN and SVGIG (reference sequence). Here the CDR3 reads CAWSETENTEAFF. CDR3 in DNA: TGTGCCTGGAGTGAAACAGAGAACACTGAAGCTTTCTTT.

This chain joins TRBV27 and TRBJ2-1, with 12 bases that match TRBD1. The CDR3 loop spans 15 amino acids. The V gene's germline CDR1 is MNHEY and CDR2 SMNVEV (reference sequence). Losses at the gene ends were 3 bases for V and 8 bases for J; bases not matched to a gene: 5. The chain's CDR3 is CASSFAGTGGHEQFF. CDR3 coding DNA: TGTGCCAGCAGTTTCGCAGGGACAGGGGGCCATGAGCAGTTCTTC.

The V call is TRBV11-2, the J call TRBJ2-7; TRBD1 might be the D (5 bases). V was shortened by 5 bases and J by 3 bases, with 14 bases between the two germline ends. CDR1 and CDR2 from the germline V gene are SGHAT and FQNNGV. The CDR3 is 14 residues long. Written as DNA, the CDR3 is TGTGCCAGCAGCACAGGACCCCTCCACTACGAGCAGTACTTC. This sequence encodes CASSTGPLHYEQYF.